The next 24 T cell receptor beta chains were all read from a single sample in a study of cytomegalovirus exposure and HLA in healthy donors. The assay was immunoSEQ multiplex PCR, and TCRdb's table has in-frame clones only and misses some. This sample has over 120,000 clones; 85% to 95% occur once, and the top ten carry 1.8%. The sample was PBMCs. All receptors come from a man aged 18 to 30 in good health and CMV-seropositive.

CDR3 protein: CASTRGRMALSTDTQYF. The CDR3 nucleotides read TGTGCCAGCACCAGGGGGCGTATGGCCCTTAGCACAGATACGCAGTATTTT. The gene calls are TRBV27 and TRBJ2-3, with TRBD1 matching 8 bases. This CDR3 is built from 17 residues. J lost 0 bases, V lost 7 bases, and 12 bases had no gene match. CDR1 is MNHEY, CDR2 SMNVEV, per germline (reference sequence).

The CDR3 DNA sequence: TGCAGCGCCGGGACAGGTGAGCAGTTCTTC. It encodes CSAGTGEQFF. This chain links TRBV29-1 with TRBJ2-1; 8 bases align to TRBD1. Germline CDR1 reads SQVTM; CDR2 reads ANQGSEA. V shed 7 bases and J 9 bases; nucleotides not matched to a gene: 2. This CDR3 has 10 residues.

The V call is TRBV15, the J call TRBJ1-2, with a tentative D call TRBD1 (5 bases). The V gene lost 6 bases and the J gene lost 8 bases, with 13 bases spanning the gap. The CDR3 extends over 12 amino acids. Germline CDR1 and CDR2: LNHNV and YYDKDF (reference sequence). The CDR3, as DNA: TGTGCCACCAGGCAGGGCTATGAGGGCTACACCTTC. This encodes CATRQGYEGYTF.

V usage is TRBV4-2 and J usage is TRBJ2-5; 9 nucleotides match TRBD2. Germline-derived CDR1 and CDR2 are LGHNA and YNFKEQ. The ends lost 1 base at V and 7 bases at J; junction bases unmatched: 7. CDR3 length: 15 residues. The CDR3 reads CASSQGLAGDVTQYF. The CDR3 region has the DNA TGTGCCAGCAGCCAAGGCTTAGCGGGAGATGTGACCCAGTACTTC.

The rearrangement links TRBV5-6 to TRBJ2-7; the match to TRBD2 covers 11 bases. CDR3 size: 15 residues. The V gene end was trimmed by 4 bases and the J gene end by 3 bases; junction bases not matched to a gene: 6. The V gene's germline CDR1 is SGHDT and CDR2 YYEEEE. CDR3 residues: CASSPILAGVYEQYF. The CDR3 bases are TGTGCCAGCAGCCCTATACTAGCGGGAGTCTACGAGCAGTACTTC.

This chain uses TRBV29-1 with TRBJ2-2; D is uncertain. The CDR3 has 14 amino acids. Germline CDR1 reads SQVTM; CDR2 reads ANQGSEA. V was pared by 2 bases and J by 1 base, with 8 bases between. For the CDR3, the DNA is TGCAGCGTTGAATATAGCCTGAACACCGGGGAGCTGTTTTTT. Translated: CSVEYSLNTGELFF.

The V call is TRBV29-1, the J call TRBJ1-1, with D maybe TRBD1 (5 bases). Germline V gene lookup returns CDR1 SQVTM and CDR2 ANQGSEA. The CDR3 consists of 13 residues. The V end lost 6 bases, the J end lost 2 bases, and 13 bases lay between the germline ends. CDR3 region: CSVSNQGNTEAFF. The DNA of the CDR3 is TGCAGCGTCAGTAACCAGGGAAACACTGAAGCTTTCTTT. Drawing the rest from reference TRBV29-1 and TRBJ1-1, the complete variable domain is SAVISQKPSRDICQRGTSLTIQCQVDSQVTMMFWYRQQPGQSLTLIATANQGSEATYESGFVIDKFPISRPNLTFSTLTVSNMSPEDSSIYLCSVSNQGNTEAFFGQGTRLTVV.

The V gene is TRBV19, the J gene TRBJ2-2, with D possibly being TRBD1 (6 bases). This CDR3 is 15 amino acids long. Trimming took 3 bases from V and 5 from J, leaving 13 bases between them. The germline V gene encodes CDR1 LNHDA and CDR2 SQIVND (reference sequence). The CDR3 region has the DNA TGTGCCAGTAGTATCGGACAGCTTAGGACCGGGGAGCTGTTTTTT. This gives the protein CASSIGQLRTGELFF.

This chain joins TRBV6-1 and TRBJ2-7; tentative D call: TRBD1 (5 bases). V gave up 5 bases and J gave up 5 bases, with 16 bases separating them. The CDR3 runs 14 residues. The germline gives CDR1 MNHNS, CDR2 SASEGT. CDR3 loop: CASSLRPGFNEQYF. The DNA for the CDR3 is TGTGCCAGCAGTCTGAGACCAGGGTTCAACGAGCAGTACTTC.

V gene TRBV28 combines with J gene TRBJ2-2; 10 bases align to TRBD2. This CDR3 is built from 19 residues. J lost 7 bases, V lost 7 bases, and 21 bases had no gene match. CDR1 is MDHEN and CDR2 is SYDVKM in the germline V gene. The CDR3 DNA reads as TGTGCCAGCATTGCTGGGCAGGGGAGGCTAGCGGGAGTAATCGGGGAGCTGTTTTTT. Protein product: CASIAGQGRLAGVIGELFF.

The chain recombines TRBV28 with TRBJ1-6, with TRBD1 matching over 8 bases. V shed 10 bases and J 9 bases; nucleotides not matched to a gene: 5. Germline assignment: CDR1 MDHEN and CDR2 SYDVKM. CDR3 length: 12 residues. CDR3: CATTGGGSPLHF. CDR3 nucleotides: TGTGCCACCACAGGGGGAGGTTCACCCCTCCACTTT. The full variable domain, its missing parts supplied by reference TRBV28 and TRBJ1-6, is DVKVTQSSRYLVKRTGEKVFLECVQDMDHENMFWYRQDPGLGLRLIYFSYDVKMKEKGDIPEGYSVSREKKERFSLILESASTNQTSMYLCATTGGGSPLHFGNGTRLTVT.

This chain joins TRBV5-1 and TRBJ2-4; 10 nucleotides agree with TRBD1. This CDR3 is built from 15 residues. From germline, CDR1 is SGHRS and CDR2 YFSETQ. V lost 1 base, J lost 7 bases, and 5 bases stayed unmatched. The CDR3, as DNA: TGCGCCAGCAGCTTGAGACAGGGGGCGGGGAACATTCAGTACTTC. Its translation: CASSLRQGAGNIQYF.

For this clone: The junction departs from germline at one end; a sequencing error may be responsible. The chain has TRBV13 and TRBJ2-7; 13 nucleotides match TRBD2. This CDR3 is built from 16 residues. Germline CDR1 is PRHDT and CDR2 is FYEKMQ (reference sequence). The CDR3 bases are TGTGCCAGCAGCGTAGGACTAGCGGGAGCGTCCTACGAGCAGTACTTC. The encoded protein is CASSVGLAGASYEQYF.

This clone was counted once. The chain links TRBV4-2 to TRBJ1-1; 9 bases fit TRBD1. The CDR3 loop spans 14 amino acids. The V segment lost 1 base and the J segment 10 bases; nucleotides outside the gene matches: 7. Germline V gene lookup returns CDR1 LGHNA and CDR2 YNFKEQ. CDR3 sequence (DNA): TGTGCCAGCAGCCAAGCCCGGGACAGGGTATTAGCTTTCTTT. Protein sequence: CASSQARDRVLAFF.

The genes are TRBV5-6 and TRBJ1-1; D might be TRBD1 (6 bases). In germline, CDR1 is SGHDT, CDR2 YYEEEE. CDR3 length: 16 residues. V lost 4 bases, J lost 6 bases, and 22 bases lay in between. The CDR3 loop reads CASSPGLTRGFAEAFF. CDR3 DNA: TGTGCCAGCAGCCCCGGGTTAACCAGGGGTTTCGCTGAAGCTTTCTTT.

The chain links TRBV6-1 to TRBJ1-2; 10 bases align to TRBD1. V was clipped by 4 bases and J by 4 bases; unmatched bases: 9. CDR3 length: 16 residues. Germline CDR1 is MNHNS and CDR2 is SASEGT. The CDR3 coding sequence is TGTGCCAGCAGTGGATACTATCGGGACAGGGGCTATGGCTACACCTTC. Its translation: CASSGYYRDRGYGYTF.

The V gene is TRBV29-1, the J gene TRBJ1-2; D is perhaps TRBD1 (5 bases). The CDR3 sequence is 14 residues long. V was pared by 4 bases and J by 8 bases, with 20 bases between. Germline loops: CDR1 SQVTM, CDR2 ANQGSEA. Written as DNA, the CDR3 is TGCAGCGTTGTAAGGCAGGGCGAACGATCCGGCTACACCTTC. Encoded protein: CSVVRQGERSGYTF.

CDR3 amino acids: CASSSGTGRLEKLFF. CDR3 bases: TGTGCCAGCAGCTCTGGGACAGGGCGGTTAGAAAAACTGTTTTTT. The rearrangement links TRBV11-2 to TRBJ1-4, with 9 bases that match TRBD1. Trimming at V came to 4 bases and at J to 8 bases, leaving 8 bases not matched to a gene. Germline assignment: CDR1 SGHAT and CDR2 FQNNGV. The CDR3 consists of 15 residues. Drawing the rest from reference TRBV11-2 and TRBJ1-4, the complete variable domain is EAGVAQSPRYKIIEKRQSVAFWCNPISGHATLYWYQQILGQGPKLLIQFQNNGVVDDSQLPKDRFSAERLKGVDSTLKIQPAKLEDSAVYLCASSSGTGRLEKLFFGSGTQLSVL.

The J gene is TRBJ2-1, the V gene TRBV5-4, with 8 bases lining up with TRBD1. From germline, CDR1 is SGHNT and CDR2 YYREEE (reference sequence). V lost 1 base and J lost 6; bases outside the gene matches: 6. The CDR3 extends over 15 amino acids. CDR3 in amino acids: CASSLNQGALNEQFF. CDR3 nucleotide sequence: TGTGCCAGCAGCTTGAACCAGGGGGCTCTCAATGAGCAGTTCTTC.

V is TRBV19 and J is TRBJ2-7; 8 bases fit TRBD1. The trim removed 0 bases at V and 3 bases at J, leaving 4 bases unmatched. Looked up from germline, CDR1 is LNHDA and CDR2 is SQIVND (reference sequence). The CDR3 is made up of 15 amino acids. The CDR3 DNA sequence: TGTGCCAGTAGTATAGAGGCAGGGGGCGTCTACGAGCAGTACTTC. Translation: CASSIEAGGVYEQYF.

This rearrangement joins TRBV18 to TRBJ2-2, with a possible D match to TRBD2 (5 bases). The V gene's germline CDR1 is KGHSH and CDR2 LQKENI. V lost 5 bases and J 5 bases, leaving 18 bases between the germline ends. This CDR3 is 16 amino acids long. The CDR3 protein is CASSIGLSALTGELFF. The CDR3 DNA follows: TGTGCCAGCTCAATAGGACTTTCCGCGTTGACCGGGGAGCTGTTTTTT.

This chain uses TRBV7-9 with TRBJ1-2; 8 positions agree with TRBD1. V shed 3 bases, J shed 6 bases, and the junction held 3 bases outside the gene matches. CDR3 length equals 13 residues. Germline CDR1 is SEHNR and CDR2 is FQNEAQ (reference sequence). The CDR3 spells CASSFEGQDGYTF. The CDR3 DNA is TGTGCCAGCAGCTTTGAGGGACAGGATGGCTACACCTTC.

The rearrangement joins TRBV28 to TRBJ1-2; D is possibly TRBD1 (6 bases). V dropped 7 bases and J dropped 4 bases, with 22 bases sitting between them. Germline V gene sequence: CDR1 MDHEN, CDR2 SYDVKM. This CDR3 comprises 16 residues. Written as DNA, the CDR3 is TGTGCCAGCAATGTGGGGGGGCCCCGGGGGCTCTATGGCTACACCTTC. This codes for CASNVGGPRGLYGYTF.

The gene calls are TRBV13 and TRBJ2-7; 10 bases agree with TRBD2. Per the germline V gene, CDR1 is PRHDT and CDR2 is FYEKMQ (reference sequence). The V gene end was trimmed by 0 bases and the J gene end by 6 bases; junction bases not matched to a gene: 5. CDR3 length: 15 amino acids. The CDR3 sequence: CASSLGLAGDPEQYF. As DNA, the CDR3 is TGTGCCAGCAGCTTAGGGCTAGCGGGAGATCCCGAGCAGTACTTC.